These 11 T cell receptor beta chains share one sample of origin, sequenced in a study of control samples from healthy donors and cancer patients. Data came from immunoSEQ multiplex PCR; TCRdb stores just in-frame clones and leaves some out. This table holds about 110,000 clones, about 89% found once. The sequencing input was blood. These receptor sequences come from a woman aged 50 to 60 in good health.

V and J are TRBV2 and TRBJ2-5; D uncertain. There are 15 residues in the CDR3. The germline V and J ends were trimmed by 7 bases and 1 base, with 16 bases remaining between them. CDR1 SNHLY and CDR2 FYNNEI come from the germline V gene. CDR3 region: CASKLVGGPQETQYF. The CDR3 DNA is TGTGCCAGCAAGTTGGTCGGCGGACCCCAAGAGACCCAGTACTTC.

V and J are TRBV30 and TRBJ2-1; possibly TRBD1 or TRBD2 for D (5 bases each). The CDR3 totals 14 residues. Germline V CDR1 and CDR2: GTSNPN, SVGIG (reference sequence). V lost 4 bases to trimming and J lost 1 base, with 11 bases between them. The CDR3 loop is CAWIGTPSYNEQFF. DNA of the CDR3: TGTGCCTGGATAGGGACCCCGTCCTACAATGAGCAGTTCTTC.

This chain links TRBV11-3 with TRBJ1-5, with D uncertain. Trimming left V 1 base short and J 2 bases short, with 6 bases between. The CDR3 has 14 residues. Germline V lookup: CDR1 SGHNT, CDR2 YENEEA. CDR3 sequence: CASSLAERNQPQHF. In DNA, the CDR3 is TGTGCCAGCAGCTTAGCAGAACGCAATCAGCCCCAGCATTTT.

The gene calls are TRBV7-2 and TRBJ2-7; 7 nucleotides agree with TRBD2. Germline CDR1 is SGHTA and CDR2 is FQGNSA. Trimming at V came to 4 bases and at J to 3 bases, leaving 9 bases not matched to a gene. This CDR3 contains 15 residues. The CDR3 region has the DNA TGTGCCAGCAGCTCTGGCCGGACTAGAAACTACGAGCAGTACTTC. Translated, it gives CASSSGRTRNYEQYF.

V usage is TRBV5-1 and J usage is TRBJ2-3; weak D call: TRBD2 (6 bases). V was pared by 7 bases and J by 3 bases, with 18 bases between. The germline V gene has CDR1 SGHRS and CDR2 YFSETQ. CDR3 length equals 15 residues. CDR3 DNA: TGCGCCAGCGCCTCTAGGGACTGGGGGACAGATACGCAGTATTTT. This sequence encodes CASASRDWGTDTQYF.

V gene TRBV19 combines with J gene TRBJ1-3, with D uncertain. The CDR3 has 15 residues. Trimming took 8 bases from V and 4 from J, leaving 18 bases between them. CDR1 and CDR2 from the germline V gene are LNHDA and SQIVND (reference sequence). In DNA form, the CDR3 reads TGTGCCAGTTCTCCCCTCATGGGGTCCGGAAACACCATATATTTT. Its translation is CASSPLMGSGNTIYF.

DNA for the CDR3: TGCAGTGCTAGTAATCTCAAAGGGGGCTACACCTTC. This gives the protein CSASNLKGGYTF. The chain couples TRBV20-1 to TRBJ1-2; D gene uncertain. Trimming removed 3 bases at V and 8 bases at J, with 13 bases between. Germline values: CDR1 DFQATT, CDR2 SNEGSKA (reference sequence). CDR3 length: 12 amino acids.

This clone has a single count. The chain links TRBV6-2 or TRBV6-3 to TRBJ2-1, with D perhaps matching TRBD1 or TRBD2 (5 bases each). This CDR3 contains 15 residues. CDR1 MNHEY and CDR2 SVGEGT come from the germline V gene. V was trimmed by 2 bases and J by 4 bases, leaving 12 bases between them. Here the CDR3 reads CASSYEGSVYNEQFF. CDR3 DNA: TGTGCCAGCAGTTACGAGGGGAGCGTATACAATGAGCAGTTCTTC.

The chain employs TRBV10-3 and TRBJ1-2; D gene ambiguous. CDR3 length: 13 amino acids. From germline, CDR1 is ENHRY and CDR2 SYGVKD. V dropped 7 bases and J dropped 5 bases, with 14 bases sitting between them. The CDR3 DNA sequence: TGTGCCATCACCCCGGTGGGCCAATATGGCTACACCTTC. Its protein is CAITPVGQYGYTF.

V usage is TRBV25-1 and J usage is TRBJ1-5, with TRBD1 as a possible D gene (5 bases). V shed 4 bases and J shed 1 base, with 8 bases lying between them. Germline CDR1 MGHDK, CDR2 SYGVNS. This CDR3 is built from 14 residues. The CDR3 loop reads CASSVPGSNQPQHF. DNA of the CDR3: TGTGCCAGCAGTGTACCAGGGAGCAATCAGCCCCAGCATTTT.

The V and J genes are TRBV7-2 and TRBJ1-3; D may be TRBD1 (6 bases). V lost 8 bases and J lost 0, with 14 bases in between. The CDR3 loop spans 15 amino acids. The germline V gene encodes CDR1 SGHTA and CDR2 FQGNSA. CDR3 in amino acids: CASSSGTFSGNTIYF. The CDR3 DNA follows: TGTGCCAGCTCATCCGGGACATTCTCTGGAAACACCATATATTTT.